One sample yielded the 9 T cell receptor beta chains listed below, sequenced in a study of response to subunit inactivated influenza vaccine. TCRdb reprocessed the RT-PCR reads via MiXCR and lists one record per CDR3 protein. The data contain 800,000 to 1,000,000 distinct CDR3 sequences, 20% to 25% of them seen just once; the ten biggest clones take up roughly 10%. Sequences were derived from PBMCs from blood, sampled 5 days after vaccination. The receptors derive from a man aged 50-59 years who received an inactivated influenza vaccine.

J is TRBJ2-3 and V is TRBV30; D is possibly TRBD1 (6 bases). Trimming took 2 bases from V and 2 from J, leaving 11 bases between them. The germline V gene encodes CDR1 GTSNPN and CDR2 SVGIG (reference sequence). The CDR3 has 14 amino acids. The CDR3 sequence: CAWSFGQITDTQYF. CDR3 sequence (DNA): TGTGCCTGGAGTTTCGGACAGATCACAGATACGCAGTATTTT.

The chain links TRBV29-1 to TRBJ2-5; no reliable D call. V was pared by 4 bases and J by 5 bases, with 11 bases between. This CDR3 has 12 amino acids. Germline CDR1 and CDR2: SQVTM and ANQGSEA. For the CDR3, the DNA is TGCAGCGTTGGTCGCCTCCAGGAGACCCAGTACTTC. Its translation: CSVGRLQETQYF.

This clonotype has only a few counts. The chain has TRBV7-2 and TRBJ1-5, with TRBD1 matching over 9 bases. V lost 5 bases and J lost 3; bases outside the gene matches: 8. CDR1 SGHTA and CDR2 FQGNSA come from the germline V gene. This CDR3 comprises 16 residues. The chain's CDR3 is CASSTGTGFTNQPQHF. The CDR3 DNA reads TGTGCCAGCAGCACTGGGACAGGGTTTACCAATCAGCCCCAGCATTTT.

The chain couples TRBV30 to TRBJ1-1; D not certain. Trimming stripped 2 bases from V and 2 bases from J, with 12 bases between. Germline lookup yields CDR1 GTSNPN and CDR2 SVGIG (reference sequence). This CDR3 has 14 amino acids. The CDR3 nucleotides are TGTGCCTGGAGTCTCGGACGGTCCAACACTGAAGCTTTCTTT. The encoded protein is CAWSLGRSNTEAFF.

The genes are TRBV2 and TRBJ1-1; a weak D match, TRBD1 (5 bases). Germline loops: CDR1 SNHLY, CDR2 FYNNEI. Trimming removed 4 bases at V and 2 bases at J, with 14 bases between. The CDR3 extends over 15 amino acids. This CDR3 reads CASSAGPTLNTEAFF. CDR3 coding DNA: TGTGCCAGCAGTGCGGGACCGACACTAAACACTGAAGCTTTCTTT.

There are a few counts of this clonotype. The V gene is TRBV12-3 or TRBV12-4, the J gene TRBJ2-7; TRBD2 is a possible D gene (7 bases). The CDR3 loop spans 15 amino acids. The V end was cut by 7 bases, the J end by 0 bases, with 16 bases between. CDR3 residues: CASTPGRGFSYEQYF. Written as DNA, the CDR3 is TGTGCCAGCACCCCGGGGAGGGGGTTCTCCTACGAGCAGTACTTC.

In its sample, this clonotype was seen a few times. The rearrangement links TRBV20-1 to TRBJ1-5, with unresolved D. The germline CDR1 and CDR2 sequences are DFQATT and SNEGSKA (reference sequence). The CDR3 loop spans 15 amino acids. V lost 0 bases, J lost 1 base, and 10 bases lay in between. The CDR3 DNA reads as TGCAGTGCTAGAGAGTCGGGCTCCAGCAATCAGCCCCAGCATTTT. Translated, it gives CSARESGSSNQPQHF.

In this sample, this clonotype turned up a few times. This chain connects TRBV5-1 to TRBJ1-1; 9 bases line up with TRBD1. CDR3 length: 16 amino acids. J was trimmed by 1 base and V by 2 bases; bases with no gene match: 6. The germline V gene has CDR1 SGHRS and CDR2 YFSETQ. This chain's CDR3 is CASSFTGGAENTEAFF. The CDR3 DNA reads TGCGCCAGCAGCTTTACAGGGGGCGCAGAGAACACTGAAGCTTTCTTT.

The CDR3 bases are TGTGCCATCAGTGGGTCACGTTACGAGCAGTACTTC. The encoded protein is CAISGSRYEQYF. This chain joins TRBV10-3 and TRBJ2-7; the D is unclear. Germline CDR1 reads ENHRY; CDR2 reads SYGVKD. This CDR3 contains 12 residues. Trimming took off 4 bases at V and 4 bases at J, with 8 bases between the two ends.